Here is one TCR beta chain with its context. Antigen unknown. Unique-molecular-identifier-tagged TCR beta cDNA libraries were used. TCRdb reprocessed the PCR reads with MiXCR, giving one entry per CDR3 protein. The sample carries 800,000 to 950,000 distinct CDR3 sequences, 53% recorded once. Germline V gene data show CDR1 as SGHKS and CDR2 as YYEKEE (reference sequence). CDR3 size: 14 residues. The V and J ends lost 4 bases and 4 bases respectively, with 12 bases between them. These data belong to a study of post-analysis software for immune sequencing data. Study-level results: F measure grouped same-batch samples tightly together. TRBV segments more frequent in patients than in controls numbered several and included TRBV5-6, TRBV5-1 and TRBV20-1.

This TCR was sampled from a girl aged 5 to 17 with multiple sclerosis. J is TRBJ1-5 and V is TRBV5-5, with D unclear. Sequencing was done on a sample of blood. The CDR3 DNA follows: TGTGCCAGCAGCCCAGGCTCCTTAAATCAGCCCCAGCATTTT. This translates into CASSPGSLNQPQHF. Together with reference TRBV5-5 and TRBJ1-5, the CDR3 gives the full variable domain: DAGVTQSPTHLIKTRGQQVTLRCSPISGHKSVSWYQQVLGQGPQFIFQYYEKEERGRGNFPDRFSARQFPNYSSELNVNALLLGDSALYLCASSPGSLNQPQHFGDGTRLSIL.